The T cell receptor beta chain under discussion was sequenced for a study of blood T cell repertoires in COVID-19. Study as a whole: The analysed material was cDNA or gDNA that came from T cells, B-cell-depleted T cells, or PBMCs.

The CDR3 has 12 residues. Germline V gene sequence: CDR1 MDHEN, CDR2 SYDVKM. The germline V and J ends were trimmed by 2 bases and 7 bases, with 6 bases remaining between them. Recruitment covered 20 to 25 US areas and drew participants whose ages spanned about 18 to 89 years. Cohort 3 donors counted as recovered after two negative PCRs, clearance, or resolved symptoms. Only in-frame clones appear in the TCRdb table, and some are missing; sequencing was by immunoSEQ multiplex PCR. Of 150,000 to 200,000 clones in the sample, over 75% were seen once. Input material: PBMCs or T cells enriched from blood (not recorded which). This sequence originates from a man in his fifties or sixties who had recovered from COVID-19. V gene TRBV28 combines with J gene TRBJ2-1, with TRBD1 as a possible D gene (6 bases). CDR3 coding DNA: TGTGCCAGCAGTTTAACAGGGAATGAGCAGTTCTTC. This sequence encodes CASSLTGNEQFF. Filled out from reference TRBV28 and TRBJ2-1, the complete variable domain reads DVKVTQSSRYLVKRTGEKVFLECVQDMDHENMFWYRQDPGLGLRLIYFSYDVKMKEKGDIPEGYSVSREKKERFSLILESASTNQTSMYLCASSLTGNEQFFGPGTRLTVL.